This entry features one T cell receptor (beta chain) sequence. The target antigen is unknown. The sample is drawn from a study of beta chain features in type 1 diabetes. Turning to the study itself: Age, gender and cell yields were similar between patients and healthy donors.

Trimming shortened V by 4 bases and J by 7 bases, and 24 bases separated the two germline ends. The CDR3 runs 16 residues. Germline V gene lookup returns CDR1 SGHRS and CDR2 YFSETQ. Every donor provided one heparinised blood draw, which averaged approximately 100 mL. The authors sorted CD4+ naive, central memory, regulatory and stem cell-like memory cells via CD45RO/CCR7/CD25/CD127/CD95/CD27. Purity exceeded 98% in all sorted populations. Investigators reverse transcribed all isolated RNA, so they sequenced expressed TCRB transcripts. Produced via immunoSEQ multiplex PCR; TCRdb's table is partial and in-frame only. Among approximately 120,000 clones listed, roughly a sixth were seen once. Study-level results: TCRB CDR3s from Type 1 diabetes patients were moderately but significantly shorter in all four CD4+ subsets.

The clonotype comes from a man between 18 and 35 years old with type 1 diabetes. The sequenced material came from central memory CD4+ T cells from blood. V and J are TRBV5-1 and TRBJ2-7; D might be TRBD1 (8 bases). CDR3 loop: CASSPSGTGGVLEQYF. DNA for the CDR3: TGCGCCAGCAGCCCGAGCGGGACAGGTGGGGTATTAGAGCAGTACTTC. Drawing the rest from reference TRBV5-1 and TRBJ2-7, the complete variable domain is KAGVTQTPRYLIKTRGQQVTLSCSPISGHRSVSWYQQTPGQGLQFLFEYFSETQRNKGNFPGRFSGRQFSNSRSEMNVSTLELGDSALYLCASSPSGTGGVLEQYFGPGTRLTVT.